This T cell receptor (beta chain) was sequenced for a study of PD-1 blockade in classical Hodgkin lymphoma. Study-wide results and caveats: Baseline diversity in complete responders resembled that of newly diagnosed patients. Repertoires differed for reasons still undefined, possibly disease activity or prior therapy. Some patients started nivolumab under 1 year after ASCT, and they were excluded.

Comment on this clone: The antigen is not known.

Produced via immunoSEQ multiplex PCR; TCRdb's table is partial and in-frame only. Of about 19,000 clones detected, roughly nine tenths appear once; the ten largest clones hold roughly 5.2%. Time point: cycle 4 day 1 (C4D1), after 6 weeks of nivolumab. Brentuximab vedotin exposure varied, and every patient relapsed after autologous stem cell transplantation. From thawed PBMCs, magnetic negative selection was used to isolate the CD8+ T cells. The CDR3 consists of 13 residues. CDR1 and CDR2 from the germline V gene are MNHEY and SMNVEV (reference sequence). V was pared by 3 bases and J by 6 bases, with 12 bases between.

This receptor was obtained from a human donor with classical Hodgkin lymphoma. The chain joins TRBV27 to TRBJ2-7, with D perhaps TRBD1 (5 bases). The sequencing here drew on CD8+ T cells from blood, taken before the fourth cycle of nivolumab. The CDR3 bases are TGTGCCAGCAGTTTCGGCAGGGCATTCGAGCAGTACTTC. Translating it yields CASSFGRAFEQYF.